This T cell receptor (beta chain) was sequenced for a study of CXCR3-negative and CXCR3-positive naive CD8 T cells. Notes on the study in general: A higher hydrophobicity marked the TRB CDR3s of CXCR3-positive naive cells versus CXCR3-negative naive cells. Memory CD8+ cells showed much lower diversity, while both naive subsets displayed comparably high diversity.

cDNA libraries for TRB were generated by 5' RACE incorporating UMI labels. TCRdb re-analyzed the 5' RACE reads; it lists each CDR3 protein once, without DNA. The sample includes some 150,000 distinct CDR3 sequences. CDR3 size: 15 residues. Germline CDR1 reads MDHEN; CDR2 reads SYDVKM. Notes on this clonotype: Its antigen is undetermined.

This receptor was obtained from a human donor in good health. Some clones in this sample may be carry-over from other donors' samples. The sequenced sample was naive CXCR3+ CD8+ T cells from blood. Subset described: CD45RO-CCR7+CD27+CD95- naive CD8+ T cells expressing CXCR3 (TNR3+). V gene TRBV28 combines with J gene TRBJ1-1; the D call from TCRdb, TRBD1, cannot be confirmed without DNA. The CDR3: CASSSGTGGLTEAFF. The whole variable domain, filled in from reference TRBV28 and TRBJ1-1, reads DVKVTQSSRYLVKRTGEKVFLECVQDMDHENMFWYRQDPGLGLRLIYFSYDVKMKEKGDIPEGYSVSREKKERFSLILESASTNQTSMYLCASSSGTGGLTEAFFGQGTRLTVV.